This T cell receptor (beta chain) came from a study of T cells after yellow fever vaccination. About the study: When fractions had low cell numbers, they were prepared with SMART-Seq v4 Ultra Low Input.

Study outcomes and limitations: Primary-vaccination clones mostly resurfaced post-booster (about 96% CD4, just under 90% CD8). Weaker, the secondary response peaked sooner, at day 5 versus 15.

Synthesis of TCR cDNA relied on 5'RACE template switching, which attached a universal primer site and UMIs. TCRdb analysed the 5' RACE reads with MiXCR anew, one entry per CDR3 protein. The sample yields 160,000 or so distinct CDR3 sequences, around 7.3% seen once. At least ten counts were recorded for this clonotype. Its antigen is undetermined. CDR3 length: 19 amino acids. Specimen: CD4+ T cells sorted from PBMCs, collected about 5 days after the first yellow fever vaccination. The chain combines TRBV21-1 with TRBJ2-3; the table's TRBD1 call for D was not verified on the DNA. TRBV21-1 is deemed a pseudogene. The clonotype comes from a man aged 18 to 29 who received the YFV17D yellow fever vaccine. CDR3: CASSKAPRDRATDTDTQYF. Written as DNA, the CDR3 is TGTGCCAGCAGCAAAGCCCCCCGGGACAGGGCAACCGACACAGATACGCAGTATTTT.